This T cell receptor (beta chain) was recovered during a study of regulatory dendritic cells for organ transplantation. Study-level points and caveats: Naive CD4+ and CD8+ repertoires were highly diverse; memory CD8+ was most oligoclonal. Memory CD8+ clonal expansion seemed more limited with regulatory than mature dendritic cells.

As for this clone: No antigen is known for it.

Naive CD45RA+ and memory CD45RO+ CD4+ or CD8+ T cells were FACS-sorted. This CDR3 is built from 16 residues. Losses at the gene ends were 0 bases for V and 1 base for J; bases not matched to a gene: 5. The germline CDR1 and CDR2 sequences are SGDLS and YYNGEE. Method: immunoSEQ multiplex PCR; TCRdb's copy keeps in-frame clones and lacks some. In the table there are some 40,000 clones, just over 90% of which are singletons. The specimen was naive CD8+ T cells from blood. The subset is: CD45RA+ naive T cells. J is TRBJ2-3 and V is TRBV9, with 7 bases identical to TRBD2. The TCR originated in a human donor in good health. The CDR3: CASSVGGGGGTDTQYF. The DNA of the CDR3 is TGTGCCAGCAGCGTAGGAGGCGGGGGAGGCACAGATACGCAGTATTTT. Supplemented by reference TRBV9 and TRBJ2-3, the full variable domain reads DSGVTQTPKHLITATGQRVTLRCSPRSGDLSVYWYQQSLDQGLQFLIQYYNGEERAKGNILERFSAQQFPDLHSELNLSSLELGDSALYFCASSVGGGGGTDTQYFGPGTRLTVL.